This entry concerns a single T cell receptor beta chain. The sample is drawn from a study of blood T cell repertoires in COVID-19. The table came from immunoSEQ multiplex PCR; TCRdb's copy has only in-frame clones and leaves some out. The data show approximately 220,000 clones, around 91% seen once. The receptor was derived from a woman aged 18 to 35 in a cohort exposed to, infected with or recovered from COVID-19 (not recorded which). Sequencing was carried out using PBMCs or T cells enriched from blood (not recorded which).

The DNA for the CDR3 is TGTGCCATCAACCCTGACACTGGAAACACCATATATTTT. This codes for CAINPDTGNTIYF. This chain links TRBV10-3 with TRBJ1-3; D is undetermined. The V end was cut by 7 bases, the J end by 2 bases, with 9 bases between. The length of the CDR3 is 13 residues. Germline CDR1 and CDR2: ENHRY and SYGVKD.